This T cell receptor beta chain is from a study of T cell repertoires in cytomegalovirus infection. Looking at the study overall: Public TCR beta signatures marked donors with CMV infection and the matching HLA. Findings and limits, study-wide: Dominating the ex vivo response were HLA-C-restricted CMV-specific TCR beta clonotypes.

A single record per CDR3 protein comes from TCRdb applying MiXCR to the reads. The table shows approximately 170,000 distinct CDR3 sequences, with roughly 15% occurring only once. This clonotype occurred a few times. No antigen is known for it. V was pared by 0 bases and J by 4 bases, with 15 bases between. Germline V gene data show CDR1 as SEHNR and CDR2 as FQNEAQ (reference sequence). This CDR3 has 16 residues. Sequencing was performed on CD8+ T cells from PBMCs. The receptor was derived from a human donor in good health (CMV status not recorded). Some clones in this sample may be carry-over from other donors' samples. The chain joins TRBV7-9 to TRBJ1-2; unclear D gene. The CDR3: CASSLASLTDFYGYTF. For the CDR3, the DNA is TGTGCCAGCAGCTTAGCCTCCCTTACGGATTTCTATGGCTACACCTTC.